This TCR beta chain was identified during a study of shared clonotypes between healthy human individuals. Clones were sequenced by immunoSEQ multiplex PCR, and TCRdb holds only the in-frame ones, with some missing. The repertoire includes more than 1.2 million clones, roughly 98.5% of them detected once, and 0.3% to 0.45% sits in the top ten. The CDR3 is made up of 12 amino acids. V was trimmed by 5 bases and J by 13 bases, leaving 15 bases between them. The germline gives CDR1 SGHTA, CDR2 FQGNSA. The chain employs TRBV7-2 and TRBJ2-1; D is unclear. The sequence was obtained from a man aged 25-45 years in good health. Sequencing used naive CD4+ T cells sorted from blood. Described subset: CD45RA+ positively selected. CDR3 sequence: CASSLSKNTQFF. The CDR3 DNA is TGTGCCAGCAGCCTTAGCAAGAATACCCAGTTCTTC.